The 6 T cell receptor beta chains below come from one sample, sequenced in a study of T cell clusters in autoimmune cytopenias. Multiplex touch-down PCR amplified TRB using TRB-A and TRB-B pools in one tube. TCRdb re-analyzed the multiplex PCR reads; it lists each CDR3 protein once, without DNA. The repertoire table contains about 8,400 distinct CDR3 sequences. TRB was amplified from roughly 250 ng of peripheral blood genomic DNA per sample. Sequenced: peripheral blood. Receptors originate from a human donor with an autoimmune cytopenia or autoimmune hepatitis (not recorded which).

The V call is TRBV11-2, the J call TRBJ2-1; as DNA is missing, the TRBD1 call by TCRdb cannot be tested. Germline V gene sequence: CDR1 SGHAT, CDR2 FQNNGV. This CDR3 has 15 residues. CDR3 residues: CASSFPGQTYNEQFF.

This chain joins TRBV6-5 and TRBJ2-3; TCRdb's D gene call, TRBD1, goes unchecked for lack of DNA. CDR3 size: 15 residues. The germline V gene encodes CDR1 MNHEY and CDR2 SVGAGI. CDR3: CASSFQPVGTDTQYF.

According to its frequency, this clonotype is medium-sized. This chain connects TRBV27 to TRBJ2-3; TCRdb picks TRBD2, but there is no DNA to check that call. Germline CDR1 MNHEY, CDR2 SMNVEV (reference sequence). CDR3 length: 15 residues. The CDR3 is CASSQGLADTDTQYF.

Judged by frequency, this clonotype is medium-sized. This rearrangement joins TRBV20-1 to TRBJ1-2. The CDR3 spans 12 residues. CDR1 is DFQATT, CDR2 SNEGSKA, per germline (reference sequence). The CDR3: CSGGGNSYGYTF.

The V call is TRBV5-4, the J call TRBJ1-1. The CDR3 runs 14 residues. From germline, CDR1 is SGHNT and CDR2 YYREEE (reference sequence). The CDR3 sequence is CASSLDEGNTEAFF. The variable domain in full, with the rest retrieved from reference TRBV5-4 and TRBJ1-1, is ETGVTQSPTHLIKTRGQQVTLRCSSQSGHNTVSWYQQALGQGPQFIFQYYREEENGRGNFPPRFSGLQFPNYSSELNVNALELDDSALYLCASSLDEGNTEAFFGQGTRLTVV.

The chain links TRBV7-2 to TRBJ2-2; without DNA, the TCRdb call of TRBD1 cannot be checked. The length of the CDR3 is 16 residues. The germline CDR1 and CDR2 sequences are SGHTA and FQGNSA. The CDR3 spells CASSPQDRRTTGELFF.